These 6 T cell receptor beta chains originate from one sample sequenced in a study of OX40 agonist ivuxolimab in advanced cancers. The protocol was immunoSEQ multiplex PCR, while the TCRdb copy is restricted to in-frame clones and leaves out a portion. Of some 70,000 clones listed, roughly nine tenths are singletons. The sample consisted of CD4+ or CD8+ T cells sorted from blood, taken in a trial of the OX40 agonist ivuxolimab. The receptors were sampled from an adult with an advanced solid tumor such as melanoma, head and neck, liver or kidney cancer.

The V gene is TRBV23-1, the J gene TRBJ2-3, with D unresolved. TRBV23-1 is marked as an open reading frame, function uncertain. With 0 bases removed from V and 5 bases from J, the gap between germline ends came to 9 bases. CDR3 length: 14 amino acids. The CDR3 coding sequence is TGCGCCAGCAGTCAATCCTTAATGGGAGATACGCAGTATTTT. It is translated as CASSQSLMGDTQYF.

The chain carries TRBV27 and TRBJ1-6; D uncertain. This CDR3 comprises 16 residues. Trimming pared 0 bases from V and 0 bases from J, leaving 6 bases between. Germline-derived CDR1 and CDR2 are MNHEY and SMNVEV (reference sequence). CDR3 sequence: CASSLSGNSYNSPLHF. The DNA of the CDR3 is TGTGCCAGCAGTTTATCGGGCAACTCCTATAATTCACCCCTCCACTTT.

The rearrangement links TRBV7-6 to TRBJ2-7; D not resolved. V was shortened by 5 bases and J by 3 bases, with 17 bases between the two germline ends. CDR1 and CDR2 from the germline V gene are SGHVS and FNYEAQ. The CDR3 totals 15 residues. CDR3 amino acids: CASSLGDSTGYEQYF. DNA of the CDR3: TGTGCCAGCAGCCTAGGAGACTCCACCGGCTACGAGCAGTACTTC. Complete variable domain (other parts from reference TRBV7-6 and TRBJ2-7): GAGVSQSPRYKVTKRGQDVALRCDPISGHVSLYWYRQALGQGPEFLTYFNYEAQQDKSGLPNDRFSAERPEGSISTLTIQRTEQRDSAMYRCASSLGDSTGYEQYFGPGTRLTVT.

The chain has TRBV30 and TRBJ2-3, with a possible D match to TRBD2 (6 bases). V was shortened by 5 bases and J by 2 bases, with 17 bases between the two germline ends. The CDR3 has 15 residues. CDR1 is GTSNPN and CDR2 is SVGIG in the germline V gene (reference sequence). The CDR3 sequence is CAWGRSSAFTDTQYF. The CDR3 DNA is TGTGCCTGGGGAAGGTCTAGCGCTTTCACAGATACGCAGTATTTT.

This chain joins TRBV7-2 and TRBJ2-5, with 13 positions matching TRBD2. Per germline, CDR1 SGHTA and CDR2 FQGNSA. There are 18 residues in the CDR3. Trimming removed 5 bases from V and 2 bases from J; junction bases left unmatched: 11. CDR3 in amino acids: CASSRGLAGFPSQETQYF. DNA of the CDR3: TGTGCCAGCAGCCGGGGACTAGCGGGGTTCCCATCTCAAGAGACCCAGTACTTC.

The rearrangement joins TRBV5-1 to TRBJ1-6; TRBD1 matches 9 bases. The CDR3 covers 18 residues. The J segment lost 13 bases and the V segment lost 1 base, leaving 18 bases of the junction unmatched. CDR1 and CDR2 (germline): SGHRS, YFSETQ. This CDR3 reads CASSLFRTGDGGGIPLHF. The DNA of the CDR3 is TGCGCCAGCAGCTTGTTCCGGACAGGGGATGGAGGGGGCATTCCCCTCCACTTT. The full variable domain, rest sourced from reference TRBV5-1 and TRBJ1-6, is KAGVTQTPRYLIKTRGQQVTLSCSPISGHRSVSWYQQTPGQGLQFLFEYFSETQRNKGNFPGRFSGRQFSNSRSEMNVSTLELGDSALYLCASSLFRTGDGGGIPLHFGNGTRLTVT.